The clone carrying this T cell receptor (beta chain) was seen once. The antigen is not known. This sample is drawn from a study of T cell repertoires in ileal Crohn's disease. Study-level points and caveats: Sorted CD8 T cells held more high-frequency clones than CD4.

CDR1 is SGHTA and CDR2 is FQGNSA in the germline V gene. Trimming removed 5 bases from V and 6 bases from J, with 22 bases in between. The CDR3 has 16 residues. TCRdb's table, derived via immunoSEQ multiplex PCR, lists solely in-frame clones and lacks some. The sample consists of roughly 5,200 clones, approximately 80% of them appearing once. The sequencing sample was made of ileal tissue. The rearrangement links TRBV7-2 to TRBJ2-5; D possibly corresponds to TRBD1 (5 bases). The sequence came from an adult with Crohn's disease. CDR3 DNA: TGTGCCAGCAGCCCGAGCGTACGAGGACAACCCAAGACCCAGTACTTC. It is translated as CASSPSVRGQPKTQYF.